This TCR beta chain originates from a study of blood T cell repertoires in COVID-19. Trimming pared 6 bases from V and 6 bases from J, leaving 15 bases between. CDR1 and CDR2 (germline): SNHLY, FYNNEI. The CDR3 has 13 amino acids. The protocol was immunoSEQ multiplex PCR, while the TCRdb copy is restricted to in-frame clones and leaves out a portion. The sample contains over 200,000 clones, 83% of which appear only once. This clone occurred once. V gene TRBV2 combines with J gene TRBJ2-7; the D gene is possibly TRBD1 (6 bases). This sequence was found in a man aged 40-50 years with active or convalescent COVID-19. Sequenced material: peripheral blood. The DNA for the CDR3 is TGTGCCAGCAGCCTATCCAGGGGTGGCGAGCAGTACTTC. Translation: CASSLSRGGEQYF.